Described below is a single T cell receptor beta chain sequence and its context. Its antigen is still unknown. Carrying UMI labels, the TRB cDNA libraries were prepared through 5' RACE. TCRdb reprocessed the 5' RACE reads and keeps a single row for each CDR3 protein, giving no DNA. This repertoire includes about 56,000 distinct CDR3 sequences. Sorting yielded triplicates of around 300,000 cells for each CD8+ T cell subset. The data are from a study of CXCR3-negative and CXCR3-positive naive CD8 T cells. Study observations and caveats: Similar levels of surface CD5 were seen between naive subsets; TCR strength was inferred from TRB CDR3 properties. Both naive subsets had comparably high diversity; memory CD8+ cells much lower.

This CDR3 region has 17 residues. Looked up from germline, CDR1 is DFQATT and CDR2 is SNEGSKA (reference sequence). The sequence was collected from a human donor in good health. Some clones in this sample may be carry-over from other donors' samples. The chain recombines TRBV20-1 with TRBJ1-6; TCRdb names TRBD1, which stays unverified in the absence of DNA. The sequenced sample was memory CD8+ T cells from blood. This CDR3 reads CSARVGGSYSYNSPLHF.